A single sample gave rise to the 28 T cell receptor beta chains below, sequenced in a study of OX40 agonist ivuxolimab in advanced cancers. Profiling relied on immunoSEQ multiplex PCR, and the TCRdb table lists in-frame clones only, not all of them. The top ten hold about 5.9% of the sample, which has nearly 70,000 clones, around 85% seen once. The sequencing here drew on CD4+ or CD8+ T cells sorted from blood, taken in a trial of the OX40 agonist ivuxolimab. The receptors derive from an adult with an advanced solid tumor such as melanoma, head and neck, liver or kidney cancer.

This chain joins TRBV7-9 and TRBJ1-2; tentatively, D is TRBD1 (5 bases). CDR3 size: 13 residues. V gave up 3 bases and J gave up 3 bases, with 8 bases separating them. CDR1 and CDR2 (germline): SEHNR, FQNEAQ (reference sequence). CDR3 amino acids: CASSFGTDYGYTF. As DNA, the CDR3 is TGTGCCAGCAGCTTCGGGACCGACTATGGCTACACCTTC.

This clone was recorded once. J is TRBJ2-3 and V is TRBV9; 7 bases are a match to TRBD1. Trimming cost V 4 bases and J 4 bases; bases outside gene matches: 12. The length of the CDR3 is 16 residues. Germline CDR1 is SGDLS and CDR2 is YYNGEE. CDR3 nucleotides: TGTGCCAGCAGCACCTCGTCGACAGGGTACTCAGATACGCAGTATTTT. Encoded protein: CASSTSSTGYSDTQYF.

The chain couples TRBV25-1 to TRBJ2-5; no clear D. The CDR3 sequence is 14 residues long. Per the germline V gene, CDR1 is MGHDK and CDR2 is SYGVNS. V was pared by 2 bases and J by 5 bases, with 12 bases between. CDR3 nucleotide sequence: TGTGCCAGCAGTGAAGAATGGGGAAGGGAGACCCAGTACTTC. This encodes CASSEEWGRETQYF.

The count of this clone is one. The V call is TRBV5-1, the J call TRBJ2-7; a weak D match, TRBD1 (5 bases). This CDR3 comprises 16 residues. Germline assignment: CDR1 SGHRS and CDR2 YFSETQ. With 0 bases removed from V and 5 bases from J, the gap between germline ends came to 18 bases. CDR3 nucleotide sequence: TGCGCCAGCAGCTTGGGCTTATCAATAAGGGGCCACGAGCAGTACTTC. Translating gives CASSLGLSIRGHEQYF.

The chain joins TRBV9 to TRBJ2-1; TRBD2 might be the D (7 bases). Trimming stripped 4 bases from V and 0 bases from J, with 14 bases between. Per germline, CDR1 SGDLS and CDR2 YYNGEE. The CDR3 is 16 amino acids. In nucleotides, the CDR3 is TGTGCCAGCAGCCCCCGGGGGGCGGCCTCCTACAATGAGCAGTTCTTC. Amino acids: CASSPRGAASYNEQFF.

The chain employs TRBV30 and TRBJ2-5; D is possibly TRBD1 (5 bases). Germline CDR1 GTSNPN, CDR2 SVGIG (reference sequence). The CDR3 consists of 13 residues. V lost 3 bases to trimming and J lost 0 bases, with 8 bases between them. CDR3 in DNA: TGTGCCTGGAGCATCAGGGACCAAGAGACCCAGTACTTC. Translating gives CAWSIRDQETQYF.

In DNA form, the CDR3 reads TGTGCCAGCAGCTTAGATTTGGGACTAGGGAACAATGAGCAGTTCTTC. Translation gives CASSLDLGLGNNEQFF. This chain connects TRBV11-1 to TRBJ2-1; 8 bases fit TRBD2. CDR1 and CDR2 from the germline V gene are SGHAT and FQDESV (reference sequence). V shed 1 base and J 5 bases; nucleotides not matched to a gene: 7. The CDR3 has 16 residues.

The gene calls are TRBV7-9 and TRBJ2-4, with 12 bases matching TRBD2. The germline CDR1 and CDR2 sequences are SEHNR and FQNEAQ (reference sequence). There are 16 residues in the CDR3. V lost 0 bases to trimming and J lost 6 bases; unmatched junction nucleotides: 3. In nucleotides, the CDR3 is TGTGCCAGCAGCTTAGCGCCTAGCGGGGGGGGAAACATTCAGTACTTC. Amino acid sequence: CASSLAPSGGGNIQYF.

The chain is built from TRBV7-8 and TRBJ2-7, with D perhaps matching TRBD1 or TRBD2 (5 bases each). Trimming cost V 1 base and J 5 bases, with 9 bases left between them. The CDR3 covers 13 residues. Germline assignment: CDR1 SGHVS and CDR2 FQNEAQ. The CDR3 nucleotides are TGTGCCAGCAGCTTAGTTGAGGGGCACGAGCAGTACTTC. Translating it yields CASSLVEGHEQYF.

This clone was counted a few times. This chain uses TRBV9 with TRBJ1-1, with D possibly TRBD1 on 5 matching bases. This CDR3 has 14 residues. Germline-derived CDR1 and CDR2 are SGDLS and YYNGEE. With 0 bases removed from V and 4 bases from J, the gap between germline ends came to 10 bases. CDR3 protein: CASSVGGDVTEAFF. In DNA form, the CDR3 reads TGTGCCAGCAGCGTAGGGGGCGATGTCACTGAAGCTTTCTTT.

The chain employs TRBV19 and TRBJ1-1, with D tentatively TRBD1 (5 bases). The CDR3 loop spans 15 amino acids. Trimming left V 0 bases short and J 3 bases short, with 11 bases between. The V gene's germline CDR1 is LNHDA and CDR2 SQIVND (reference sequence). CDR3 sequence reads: CASSIEVVGDTEAFF. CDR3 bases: TGTGCCAGTAGTATAGAGGTTGTGGGGGACACTGAAGCTTTCTTT.

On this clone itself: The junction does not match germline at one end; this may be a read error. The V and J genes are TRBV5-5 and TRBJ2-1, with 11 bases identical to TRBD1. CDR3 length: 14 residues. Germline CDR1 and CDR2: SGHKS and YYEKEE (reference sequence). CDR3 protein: CASSLPRTGGSLLF. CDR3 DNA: TGTGCCAGCAGCCTACCCAGGACAGGGGGCAGTCTCCTCTTC.

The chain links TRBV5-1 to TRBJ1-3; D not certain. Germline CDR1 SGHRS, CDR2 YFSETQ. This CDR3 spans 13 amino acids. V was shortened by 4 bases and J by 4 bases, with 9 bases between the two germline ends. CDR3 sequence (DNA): TGCGCCAGCAGCCCCCTGTTGGGAAACACCATATATTTT. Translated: CASSPLLGNTIYF. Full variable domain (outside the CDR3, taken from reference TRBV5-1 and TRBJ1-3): KAGVTQTPRYLIKTRGQQVTLSCSPISGHRSVSWYQQTPGQGLQFLFEYFSETQRNKGNFPGRFSGRQFSNSRSEMNVSTLELGDSALYLCASSPLLGNTIYFGEGSWLTVV.

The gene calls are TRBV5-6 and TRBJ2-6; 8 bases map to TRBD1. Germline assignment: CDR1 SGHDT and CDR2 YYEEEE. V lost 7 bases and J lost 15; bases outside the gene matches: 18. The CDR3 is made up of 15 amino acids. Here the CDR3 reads CASSLPGGTGQDLTF. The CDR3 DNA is TGTGCCAGCTCCCTCCCCGGCGGGACAGGCCAGGACCTGACTTTC.

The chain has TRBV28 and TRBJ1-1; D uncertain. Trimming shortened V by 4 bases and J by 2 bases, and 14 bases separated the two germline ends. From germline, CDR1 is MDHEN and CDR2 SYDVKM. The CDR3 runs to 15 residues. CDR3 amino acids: CASSSHEAINTEAFF. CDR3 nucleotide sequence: TGTGCCAGCAGTTCCCATGAGGCTATAAACACTGAAGCTTTCTTT.

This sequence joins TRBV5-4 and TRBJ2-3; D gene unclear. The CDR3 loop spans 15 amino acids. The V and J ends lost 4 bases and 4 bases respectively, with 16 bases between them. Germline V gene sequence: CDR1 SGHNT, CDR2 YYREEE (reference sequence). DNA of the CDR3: TGTGCCAGCAGCCCGCAAGGCCTGCCCCCAGATACGCAGTATTTT. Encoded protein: CASSPQGLPPDTQYF.

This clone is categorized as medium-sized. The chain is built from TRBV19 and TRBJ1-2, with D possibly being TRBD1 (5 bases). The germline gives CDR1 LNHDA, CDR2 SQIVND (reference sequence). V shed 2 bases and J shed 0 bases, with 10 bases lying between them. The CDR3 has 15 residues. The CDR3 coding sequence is TGTGCCAGTAGTATAAGGGGAACCCCTAACTATGGCTACACCTTC. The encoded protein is CASSIRGTPNYGYTF. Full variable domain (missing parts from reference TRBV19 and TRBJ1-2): DGGITQSPKYLFRKEGQNVTLSCEQNLNHDAMYWYRQDPGQGLRLIYYSQIVNDFQKGDIAEGYSVSREKKESFPLTVTSAQKNPTAFYLCASSIRGTPNYGYTFGSGTRLTVV.

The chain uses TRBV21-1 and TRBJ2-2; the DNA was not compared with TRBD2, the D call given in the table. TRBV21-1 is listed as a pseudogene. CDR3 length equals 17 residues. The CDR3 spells CASSKIPSGSGTGELFF. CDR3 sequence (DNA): TGTGCCAGCAGCAAAATTCCTAGCGGGAGCGGTACCGGGGAGCTGTTTTTT.

The CDR3 DNA sequence: TGTGCCAGCAGACCCCGTGGACGGCTTTATAATTCACCCCTCCACTTT. Its translation is CASRPRGRLYNSPLHF. The rearrangement links TRBV27 to TRBJ1-6; D gene uncertain. Germline-derived CDR1 and CDR2 are MNHEY and SMNVEV (reference sequence). The length of the CDR3 is 16 residues. V was pared by 6 bases and J by 4 bases, with 16 bases between.

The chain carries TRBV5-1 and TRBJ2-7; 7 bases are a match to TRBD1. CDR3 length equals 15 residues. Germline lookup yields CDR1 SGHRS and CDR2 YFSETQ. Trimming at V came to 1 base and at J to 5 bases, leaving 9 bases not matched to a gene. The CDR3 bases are TGCGCCAGCAGCTTGTCATCACAGGGGCCAGACGAGCAGTACTTC. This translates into CASSLSSQGPDEQYF. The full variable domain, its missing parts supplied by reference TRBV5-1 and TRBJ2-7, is KAGVTQTPRYLIKTRGQQVTLSCSPISGHRSVSWYQQTPGQGLQFLFEYFSETQRNKGNFPGRFSGRQFSNSRSEMNVSTLELGDSALYLCASSLSSQGPDEQYFGPGTRLTVT.

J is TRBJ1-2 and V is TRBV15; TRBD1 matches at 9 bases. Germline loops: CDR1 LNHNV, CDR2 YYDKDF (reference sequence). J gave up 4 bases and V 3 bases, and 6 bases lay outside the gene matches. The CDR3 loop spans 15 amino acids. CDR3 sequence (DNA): TGTGCCACCAGCAGTCCCGGGACAGGGACCTATGGCTACACCTTC. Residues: CATSSPGTGTYGYTF.

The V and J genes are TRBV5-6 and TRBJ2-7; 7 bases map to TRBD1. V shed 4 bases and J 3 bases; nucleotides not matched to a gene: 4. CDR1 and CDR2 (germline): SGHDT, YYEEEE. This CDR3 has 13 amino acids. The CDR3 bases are TGTGCCAGCAGCCCGGGACAGAACTACGAGCAGTACTTC. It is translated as CASSPGQNYEQYF.

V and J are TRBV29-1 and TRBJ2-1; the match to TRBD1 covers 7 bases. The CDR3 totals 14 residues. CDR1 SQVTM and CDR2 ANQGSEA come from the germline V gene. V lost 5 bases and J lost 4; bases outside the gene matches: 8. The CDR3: CSVFTGVGYNEQFF. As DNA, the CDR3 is TGCAGCGTTTTTACAGGGGTCGGGTACAATGAGCAGTTCTTC.

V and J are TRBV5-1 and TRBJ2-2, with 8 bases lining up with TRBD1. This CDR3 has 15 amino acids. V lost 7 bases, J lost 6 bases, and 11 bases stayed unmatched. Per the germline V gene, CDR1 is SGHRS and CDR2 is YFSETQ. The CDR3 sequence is CASGRQGAFPGELFF. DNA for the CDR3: TGCGCCAGCGGAAGGCAGGGGGCGTTCCCCGGGGAGCTGTTTTTT.

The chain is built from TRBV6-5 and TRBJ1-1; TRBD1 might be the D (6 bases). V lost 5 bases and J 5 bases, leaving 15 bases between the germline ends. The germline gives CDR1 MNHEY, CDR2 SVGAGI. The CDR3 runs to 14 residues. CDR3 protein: CASSLNRDGTEAFF. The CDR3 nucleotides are TGTGCCAGCAGTCTTAACAGGGACGGGACTGAAGCTTTCTTT.

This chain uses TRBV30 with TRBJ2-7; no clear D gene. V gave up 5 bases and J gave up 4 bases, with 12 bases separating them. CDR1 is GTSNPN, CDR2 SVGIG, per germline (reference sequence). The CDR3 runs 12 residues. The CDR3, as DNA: TGTGCCTGGGAATCGAGGAGATACGAGCAGTACTTC. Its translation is CAWESRRYEQYF.

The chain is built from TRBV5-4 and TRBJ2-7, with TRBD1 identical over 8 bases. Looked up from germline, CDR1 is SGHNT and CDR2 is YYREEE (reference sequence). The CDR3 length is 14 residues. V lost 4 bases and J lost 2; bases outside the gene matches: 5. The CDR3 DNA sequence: TGTGCCAGCAGCGTCGACAGGGGTGCCTACGAGCAGTACTTC. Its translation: CASSVDRGAYEQYF.

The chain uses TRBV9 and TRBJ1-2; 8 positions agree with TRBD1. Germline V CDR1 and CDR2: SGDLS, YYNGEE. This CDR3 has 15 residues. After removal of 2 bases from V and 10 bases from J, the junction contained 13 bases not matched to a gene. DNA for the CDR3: TGTGCCAGCAGCGTTCGTACAATGACAGGGGCAGACTACACCTTC. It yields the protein CASSVRTMTGADYTF.